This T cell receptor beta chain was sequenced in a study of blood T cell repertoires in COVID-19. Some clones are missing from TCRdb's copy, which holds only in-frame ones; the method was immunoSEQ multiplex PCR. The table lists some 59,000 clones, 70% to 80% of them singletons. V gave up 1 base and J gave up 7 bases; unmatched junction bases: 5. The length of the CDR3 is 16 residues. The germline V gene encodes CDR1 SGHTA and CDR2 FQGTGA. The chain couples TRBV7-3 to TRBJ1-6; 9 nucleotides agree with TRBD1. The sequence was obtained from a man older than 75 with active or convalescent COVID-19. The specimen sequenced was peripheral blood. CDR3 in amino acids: CASSLRGQGGNSPLHF. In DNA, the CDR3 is TGTGCCAGCAGCTTAAGGGGACAGGGAGGGAATTCACCCCTCCACTTT.